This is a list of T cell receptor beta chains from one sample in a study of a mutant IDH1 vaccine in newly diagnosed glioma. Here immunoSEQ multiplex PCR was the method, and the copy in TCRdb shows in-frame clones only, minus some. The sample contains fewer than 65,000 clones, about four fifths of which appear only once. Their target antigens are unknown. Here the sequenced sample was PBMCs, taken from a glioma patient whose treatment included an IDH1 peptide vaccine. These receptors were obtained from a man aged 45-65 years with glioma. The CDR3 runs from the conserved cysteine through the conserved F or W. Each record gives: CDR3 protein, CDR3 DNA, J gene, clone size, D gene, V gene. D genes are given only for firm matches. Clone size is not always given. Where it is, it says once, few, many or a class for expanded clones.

CASSSRGSGANVLTF TGTGCCAGTAGTAGTAGGGGCTCTGGGGCCAACGTCCTGACTTTC TRBJ2-6 . . TRBV19
CASTLLAGGSYNEQFF TGTGCCAGCACCCTTCTAGCGGGGGGGTCCTACAATGAGCAGTTCTTC TRBJ2-1 . TRBD2 TRBV2
CASSLGHIAYTEAFF TGTGCCAGCAGCCTAGGACATATTGCTTACACTGAAGCTTTCTTT TRBJ1-1 . . TRBV11-2
CASSFPSGSYEQYF TGTGCCAGCAGTTTTCCTAGCGGATCCTACGAGCAGTACTTC TRBJ2-7 once TRBD2 TRBV27
CASSQAGQYGPCEQYF TGCGCCAGCAGCCAAGCCGGACAGTACGGTCCCTGCGAGCAGTACTTC TRBJ2-7 . . TRBV4-3
CASTHQGNFYGYTF TGTGCCAGTACTCATCAGGGAAATTTCTATGGCTACACCTTC TRBJ1-2 . . TRBV19
CASSFEQGNYGYTF TGTGCCAGCAGCTTTGAACAAGGCAACTATGGCTACACCTTC TRBJ1-2 . . TRBV7-9
CASSPRWGSVKNEQFF TGTGCCAGCAGCCCTCGGTGGGGCAGCGTCAAGAATGAGCAGTTCTTC TRBJ2-1 . . TRBV14
CASSLDTDTEAFF TGTGCCAGCAGCTTAGATACGGACACTGAAGCTTTCTTT TRBJ1-1 . . TRBV7-9
CASSLISGRLSGNTIYF TGTGCCAGCAGTCTAATATCAGGACGGCTCTCTGGAAACACCATATATTTT TRBJ1-3 . . TRBV14
CASGPGHQPQHF TGCGCCAGCGGCCCGGGCCATCAGCCCCAGCATTTT TRBJ1-5 . . TRBV10-2
CASSWEDTEAFF TGTGCCAGCAGTTGGGAGGACACTGAAGCTTTCTTT TRBJ1-1 . . TRBV5-4
CASSLAENQPQHF TGTGCCAGCAGCTTAGCAGAAAATCAGCCCCAGCATTTT TRBJ1-5 . . TRBV7-6
CASSFDMAYNSPLHF TGTGCCAGCAGTTTCGACATGGCCTATAATTCACCCCTCCACTTT TRBJ1-6 . . TRBV28
CASSDFPSGAQYF TGTGCCAGCAGTGATTTCCCCTCGGGGGCGCAGTATTTT TRBJ2-3 . . TRBV6-1
CASSLLAGFTDTQYF TGTGCCAGCAGCTTACTAGCGGGATTCACAGATACGCAGTATTTT TRBJ2-3 . TRBD2 TRBV11-2
CASSPVVGETQYF TGTGCCAGTAGCCCTGTAGTGGGTGAGACCCAGTACTTC TRBJ2-5 . . TRBV19
CASSQGPQETQYF TGTGCCAGTAGTCAAGGACCCCAAGAGACCCAGTACTTC TRBJ2-5 . . TRBV19
CASSPPLGPTKTQYF TGTGCCAGCAGCCCCCCCCTCGGTCCGACAAAGACCCAGTACTTC TRBJ2-5 . . TRBV7-6
CASMTEYAYNEQFF TGTGCCAGCATGACCGAGTATGCCTACAATGAGCAGTTCTTC TRBJ2-1 . . TRBV6-6
CASRHPPHFEYF TGTGCCAGCAGGCATCCCCCCCATTTTGAGTATTTT TRBJ2-3 . . TRBV27
CASSSSRGRREQYF TGTGCCAGCAGCTCCTCCAGGGGGCGCCGCGAGCAGTACTTC TRBJ2-7 . TRBD1 TRBV7-6
CASSYGSDDTQYF TGTGCCAGCAGTTACGGTAGCGACGATACGCAGTATTTT TRBJ2-3 . . TRBV27